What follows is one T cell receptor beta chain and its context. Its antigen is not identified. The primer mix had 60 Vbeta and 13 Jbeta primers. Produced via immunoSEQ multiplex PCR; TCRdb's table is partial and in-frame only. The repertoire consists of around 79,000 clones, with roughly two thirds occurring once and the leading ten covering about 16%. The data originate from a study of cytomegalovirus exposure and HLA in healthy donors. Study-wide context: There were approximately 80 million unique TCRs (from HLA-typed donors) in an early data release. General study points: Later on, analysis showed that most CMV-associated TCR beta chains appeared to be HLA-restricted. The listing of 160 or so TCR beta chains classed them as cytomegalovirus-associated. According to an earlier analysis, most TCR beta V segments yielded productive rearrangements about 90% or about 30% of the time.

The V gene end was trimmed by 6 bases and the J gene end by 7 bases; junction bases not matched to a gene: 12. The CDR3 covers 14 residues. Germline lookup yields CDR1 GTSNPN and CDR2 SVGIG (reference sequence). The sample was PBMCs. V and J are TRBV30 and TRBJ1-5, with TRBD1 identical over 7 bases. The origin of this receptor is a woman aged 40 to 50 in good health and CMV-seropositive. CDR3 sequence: CACSQAAGGQPQHF. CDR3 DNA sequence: TGTGCCTGTTCTCAGGCGGCAGGGGGACAGCCCCAGCATTTT.